Presented here are 12 T cell receptor beta chains from one specimen sequenced in a study of T cell responses to AZD1222 COVID-19 vaccine. TCRdb keeps only in-frame clones here, not all; method: immunoSEQ multiplex PCR. The data contain about 150,000 clones, around 91% of them singletons. The specimen was peripheral blood, collected on day 0 of AZD1222 vaccination. The origin of the receptors is an adult in good health.

The chain recombines TRBV19 with TRBJ1-5, with 10 bases lining up with TRBD1. V lost 10 bases to trimming and J lost 0 bases; unmatched junction nucleotides: 12. The CDR3 sequence is 17 residues long. Germline loops: CDR1 LNHDA, CDR2 SQIVND (reference sequence). DNA for the CDR3: TGTGCCACCCAAGGGGGACAGGGGTTTTATAGCAATCAGCCCCAGCATTTT. It specifies CATQGGQGFYSNQPQHF.

The chain joins TRBV6-5 to TRBJ1-3, with 12 positions matching TRBD1. Per germline, CDR1 MNHEY and CDR2 SVGAGI. The CDR3 is 15 amino acids. V dropped 6 bases and J dropped 4; count of bases not matched to a gene: 4. Here the CDR3 DNA reads TGTGCCAGCAGCCTGGGACAGGGGGCGGGAAACACCATATATTTT. This gives the protein CASSLGQGAGNTIYF.

V gene TRBV9 combines with J gene TRBJ2-2; 7 bases agree with TRBD1. Germline V gene sequence: CDR1 SGDLS, CDR2 YYNGEE. After removal of 4 bases from V and 1 base from J, the junction contained 4 bases not matched to a gene. CDR3 length: 15 residues. The CDR3 DNA sequence: TGTGCCAGCAGCACAGGGGCCAAGAACACCGGGGAGCTGTTTTTT. It codes for CASSTGAKNTGELFF.

The genes are TRBV7-2 and TRBJ2-7, with 11 bases that match TRBD2. The CDR3 covers 15 residues. Losses at the gene ends were 5 bases for V and 3 bases for J; bases not matched to a gene: 6. Germline V gene data show CDR1 as SGHTA and CDR2 as FQGNSA. The CDR3 loop is CASSSTSGSLYEQYF. DNA for the CDR3: TGTGCCAGCAGCAGTACTAGCGGGAGCCTCTACGAGCAGTACTTC.

The chain is built from TRBV10-3 and TRBJ1-2; TRBD1 is a possible D gene (6 bases). This CDR3 is 13 amino acids long. Trimming removed 4 bases from V and 3 bases from J, with 9 bases in between. Germline V gene data show CDR1 as ENHRY and CDR2 as SYGVKD. The DNA of the CDR3 is TGTGCCATCAGTGGGGGACAAGACTATGGCTACACCTTC. The encoded protein is CAISGGQDYGYTF.

The chain recombines TRBV21-1 with TRBJ2-7; TRBD1 was called by the table and not checked on the DNA. TRBV21-1 is a pseudogene. The CDR3 is 16 residues long. The CDR3 bases are TGTGCCAGCAGCAAAGGGGAGGAGACAGGGTCCTACGAGCAGTACTTC. Translating gives CASSKGEETGSYEQYF.

The rearrangement joins TRBV30 to TRBJ1-5; 12 positions agree with TRBD1. Germline V gene lookup returns CDR1 GTSNPN and CDR2 SVGIG (reference sequence). Trimming removed 5 bases from V and 5 bases from J; junction bases left unmatched: 10. This CDR3 has 16 residues. The CDR3, as DNA: TGTGCCTGGGGACGAGGGGGACAGGGGGCCTATCAGCCCCAGCATTTT. Translated, it gives CAWGRGGQGAYQPQHF.

The gene calls are TRBV5-1 and TRBJ1-6, with a possible D match to TRBD1 (6 bases). Per the germline V gene, CDR1 is SGHRS and CDR2 is YFSETQ. The CDR3 covers 14 residues. Trimming took 4 bases from V and 10 from J, leaving 15 bases between them. In nucleotides, the CDR3 is TGCGCCAGCAGCGCGGAGTACAGGGACTCACCCCTCCACTTT. Translating it yields CASSAEYRDSPLHF.

The chain carries TRBV28 and TRBJ2-3; 7 bases align to TRBD2. This CDR3 has 14 residues. The junction had 4 bases not matched to a gene; V was cut back by 3 bases and J by 4 bases. CDR1 MDHEN and CDR2 SYDVKM come from the germline V gene. CDR3 DNA sequence: TGTGCCAGCAGTTTCCCGACTAGCTCAGATACGCAGTATTTT. The encoded protein is CASSFPTSSDTQYF.

The genes are TRBV28 and TRBJ2-6, with 7 bases aligning to TRBD1. Germline lookup yields CDR1 MDHEN and CDR2 SYDVKM. The junction had 7 bases not matched to a gene; V was cut back by 7 bases and J by 4 bases. The CDR3 extends over 15 amino acids. CDR3 loop: CASIRQGQGANVLTF. CDR3 coding DNA: TGTGCCAGCATACGACAGGGACAGGGGGCCAACGTCCTGACTTTC.

The J gene is TRBJ2-1, the V gene TRBV19; 14 bases agree with TRBD2. This CDR3 contains 16 residues. V lost 5 bases and J lost 8; bases outside the gene matches: 8. Germline CDR1 is LNHDA and CDR2 is SQIVND (reference sequence). CDR3 nucleotides: TGTGCCAGTAGTGATACCGGGACTAGCGGGAGATATGAGCAGTTCTTC. Translating gives CASSDTGTSGRYEQFF.

The rearrangement uses TRBV9 and TRBJ1-6; 9 bases fit TRBD1. V lost 4 bases and J lost 0; bases outside the gene matches: 2. Germline CDR1 SGDLS, CDR2 YYNGEE. The CDR3 consists of 16 residues. Here the CDR3 reads CASSKTGGSYNSPLHF. In DNA form, the CDR3 reads TGTGCCAGCAGCAAGACAGGGGGCTCCTATAATTCACCCCTCCACTTT.